The table lists the clone carrying this TCR beta chain with many counts. Germline V gene sequence: CDR1 DFQATT, CDR2 SNEGSKA (reference sequence). V lost 5 bases to trimming and J lost 4 bases; unmatched junction nucleotides: 10. The CDR3 contains 15 residues. This sample is part of a study of T cells in Graves' hyperthyroidism and ophthalmopathy. Aged 18 to 65, the patients had hyperthyroidism that was newly diagnosed and had lasted under 2 months. Template material for amplifying TCR beta CDR3 regions consisted of RNA transcripts. TCR CDR3 regions were first amplified by RT-PCR with HTBI primers. Using its own MiXCR run on the multiplex PCR reads, TCRdb lists one record per CDR3 protein. The sample holds 500,000 to 550,000 distinct CDR3 sequences, around 20% seen once.

The rearrangement joins TRBV20-1 to TRBJ1-5, with 8 bases matching TRBD1. The sequence derives from a young man with Graves' hyperthyroidism. Sequenced sample: blood. CDR3 DNA sequence: TGCAGTGCTGGAGGACAGGGTACCGTTAATCAGCCCCAGCATTTT. Amino acids: CSAGGQGTVNQPQHF.